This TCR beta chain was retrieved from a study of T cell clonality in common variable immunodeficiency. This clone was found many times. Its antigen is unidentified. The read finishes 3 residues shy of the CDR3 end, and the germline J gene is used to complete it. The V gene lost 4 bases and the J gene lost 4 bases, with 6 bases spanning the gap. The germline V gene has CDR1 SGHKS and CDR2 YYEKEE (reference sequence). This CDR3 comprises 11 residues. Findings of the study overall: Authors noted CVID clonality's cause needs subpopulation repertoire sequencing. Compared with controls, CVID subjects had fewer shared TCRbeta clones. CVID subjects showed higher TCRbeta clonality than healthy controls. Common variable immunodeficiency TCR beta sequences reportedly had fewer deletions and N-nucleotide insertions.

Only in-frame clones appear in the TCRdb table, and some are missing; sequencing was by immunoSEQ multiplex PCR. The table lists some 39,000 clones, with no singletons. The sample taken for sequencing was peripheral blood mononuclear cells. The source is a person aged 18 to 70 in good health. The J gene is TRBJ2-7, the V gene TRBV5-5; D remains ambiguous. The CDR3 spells CASSHLYEQYF. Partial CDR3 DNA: TGTGCCAGCAGCCACTTGTACGAG.